The T cell receptor (beta chain) under discussion was sequenced for a study of spatial heterogeneity in lung cancer. Study details: Consistently, beta-chain sequences turned up in larger numbers than alpha-chain sequences did. The study observed each unique TCR and UMI combination more than ten times on average in raw reads.

Every individual TCR cDNA molecule carried its own unique molecular identifier, which allowed correction of PCR and sequencing errors. TCRdb recomputed calls from the 5' RACE reads with MiXCR, one row per CDR3 protein. Of about 44,000 distinct CDR3 sequences in the sample, roughly 15% were seen once. Study-wide results and limits: Whereas they appeared in blood less at follow-up, ubiquitous expanded tumor TCRs appeared there more at resection.

This clonotype was seen only a few times. Antigen: not known. Sample time point: sample taken at primary tumor resection. Material for sequencing was whole RNA from tumor, nontumor lung or frozen PBMC, left unsorted. Germline CDR1 KGHSH, CDR2 LQKENI. V lost 5 bases and J 4 bases, leaving 14 bases between the germline ends. The CDR3 extends over 14 amino acids. The clonotype originates from a male donor with early-stage non-small cell lung cancer. This specimen consisted of PBMCs, obtained at surgery. The chain employs TRBV18 and TRBJ1-1; D might be TRBD1 (5 bases). The CDR3 protein is CASSSGSEGTEAFF. The DNA for the CDR3 is TGTGCCAGCTCATCAGGGTCGGAGGGCACTGAAGCTTTCTTT.